Described below is a single T cell receptor (beta chain) sequence and its context. Per the original data handling: By means of reference gene primer amplification, nucleated cell counts were estimated. The method was immunoSEQ multiplex PCR; TCRdb's version includes in-frame clones alone and lacks a portion of them. The D gene and trimming were derived from the DNA, and the V and J assignments and clone size from that table. The table lists some 200,000 clones, about 80% of them singletons. The source of the sample is a study of blood T cell repertoires in COVID-19. About the study: Sample material is recorded as cDNA or gDNA derived from T cells, B-cell-depleted T cells, or PBMCs.

Germline-derived CDR1 and CDR2 are MNHEY and SMNVEV (reference sequence). The CDR3 sequence is 14 residues long. The V segment lost 5 bases and the J segment 9 bases; nucleotides outside the gene matches: 10. Cohort assignment relied on participant-reported clinical history. The chain is built from TRBV27 and TRBJ1-5, with 7 bases lining up with TRBD1. The sequence came from a man aged 40-49 years who had recovered from COVID-19. The specimen sequenced was PBMCs or T cells enriched from blood (not recorded which). For the CDR3, the DNA is TGTGCCAGCAGTCCAGACAGGGTCAGGTCGCCCCAGCATTTT. Its protein product is CASSPDRVRSPQHF.